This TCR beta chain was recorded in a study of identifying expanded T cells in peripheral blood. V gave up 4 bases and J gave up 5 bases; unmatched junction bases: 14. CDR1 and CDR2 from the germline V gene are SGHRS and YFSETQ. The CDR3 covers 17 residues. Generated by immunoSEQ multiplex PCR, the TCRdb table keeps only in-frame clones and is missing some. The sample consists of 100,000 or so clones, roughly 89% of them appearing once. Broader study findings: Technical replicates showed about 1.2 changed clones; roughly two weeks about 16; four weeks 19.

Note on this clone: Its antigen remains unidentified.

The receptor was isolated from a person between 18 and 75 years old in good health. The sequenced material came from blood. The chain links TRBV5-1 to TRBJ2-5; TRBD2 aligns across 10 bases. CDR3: CASSPQSSGGTAETQYF. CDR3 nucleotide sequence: TGCGCCAGCAGCCCCCAGTCTAGCGGGGGCACTGCCGAGACCCAGTACTTC.